The 24 T cell receptor beta chains presented below share a single source sample, sequenced in a study of blood T cell repertoires in COVID-19. TCRdb's copy holds only in-frame clones and misses some; the assay was immunoSEQ multiplex PCR. This table holds about 150,000 clones, approximately 83% found once. Source material: peripheral blood. The receptors here all came from a woman in her sixties or seventies with COVID-19, enrolled during active disease.

Only a few counts were recorded for this clone. This chain joins TRBV9 and TRBJ1-2, with D hard to call. This CDR3 spans 16 amino acids. Per germline, CDR1 SGDLS and CDR2 YYNGEE. V lost 2 bases and J 2 bases, leaving 16 bases between the germline ends. DNA for the CDR3: TGTGCCAGCAGCGTGGACCCCGGGAGTGAGAACTATGGCTACACCTTC. It specifies CASSVDPGSENYGYTF.

The V gene is TRBV6-2 or TRBV6-3, the J gene TRBJ2-4, with 7 bases matching TRBD2. CDR3 length equals 15 residues. Germline trimming cut 4 bases from V and 5 bases from J; bases unmatched to any gene: 8. Germline V gives CDR1 MNHEY, CDR2 SVGEGT. CDR3 sequence reads: CASSSIGGSQNIQYF. The CDR3 DNA is TGTGCCAGCAGTTCCATTGGCGGGAGTCAAAACATTCAGTACTTC.

V usage is TRBV3-1 (or the pseudogene TRBV3-2) and J usage is TRBJ1-1; 7 bases align to TRBD1. With 7 bases clipped from V and 3 bases from J, the junction kept 11 bases outside the gene matches. This CDR3 region has 15 residues. Germline assignment: CDR1 LGHDT and CDR2 YNNKEL (reference sequence). The CDR3 nucleotides are TGTGCCAGCACCGAGGGGTCAGGGGGGTACACTGAAGCTTTCTTT. Translated, it gives CASTEGSGGYTEAFF.

J is TRBJ1-3 and V is TRBV7-8; 8 bases align to TRBD1. CDR1 SGHVS and CDR2 FQNEAQ come from the germline V gene. This CDR3 is built from 21 residues. Trimming at V came to 5 bases and at J to 4 bases, leaving 25 bases not matched to a gene. CDR3 nucleotide sequence: TGTGCCAGCAGCAAATCACCAAGGGGGGGACAGGCCCCCTCAGGGGGAAACACCATATATTTT. Translated: CASSKSPRGGQAPSGGNTIYF.

This chain uses TRBV2 with TRBJ1-2; no clear D gene. The CDR3 totals 12 residues. The germline CDR1 and CDR2 sequences are SNHLY and FYNNEI. V lost 4 bases and J lost 3, with 6 bases in between. CDR3 in amino acids: CASSVRDYGYTF. The CDR3 DNA reads TGTGCCAGCAGTGTGAGGGACTATGGCTACACCTTC.

This chain joins TRBV5-1 and TRBJ1-1, with D perhaps TRBD1 (5 bases). Germline CDR1 SGHRS, CDR2 YFSETQ. V was pared by 6 bases and J by 4 bases, with 16 bases between. This CDR3 has 14 residues. Here the CDR3 DNA reads TGCGCCAGCACCCCTCCTACAGGTTCCACTGAAGCTTTCTTT. Translation gives CASTPPTGSTEAFF.

Only one count was recorded for this clone. This chain joins TRBV7-2 and TRBJ1-1; 7 bases are a match to TRBD1. CDR1 is SGHTA, CDR2 FQGNSA, per germline. Trimming removed 1 base from V and 3 bases from J; junction bases left unmatched: 17. CDR3 length: 19 amino acids. This CDR3 reads CASSLVRRMRGRQDTEAFF. For the CDR3, the DNA is TGTGCCAGCAGCTTAGTCAGGAGGATGAGGGGGCGCCAGGACACTGAAGCTTTCTTT.

The chain uses TRBV5-1 and TRBJ1-5; TRBD1 matches at 9 bases. The germline gives CDR1 SGHRS, CDR2 YFSETQ. This CDR3 is built from 14 residues. Losses at the gene ends were 4 bases for V and 5 bases for J; bases not matched to a gene: 4. The CDR3 protein is CASSIQGADQPQHF. DNA for the CDR3: TGCGCCAGCAGCATACAGGGGGCGGATCAGCCCCAGCATTTT. The variable domain in full, completed from reference TRBV5-1 and TRBJ1-5, reads KAGVTQTPRYLIKTRGQQVTLSCSPISGHRSVSWYQQTPGQGLQFLFEYFSETQRNKGNFPGRFSGRQFSNSRSEMNVSTLELGDSALYLCASSIQGADQPQHFGDGTRLSIL.

The chain combines TRBV29-1 with TRBJ2-1; 7 positions match TRBD2. The ends lost 3 bases at V and 8 bases at J; junction bases unmatched: 7. The CDR3 spans 13 residues. Germline V gives CDR1 SQVTM, CDR2 ANQGSEA. This chain's CDR3 is CSVERDYSHEQFF. CDR3 nucleotide sequence: TGCAGCGTTGAGAGGGACTATAGTCATGAGCAGTTCTTC.

This clone has just a few counts. The chain combines TRBV6-5 with TRBJ1-1, with 7 nucleotides matching TRBD1. The germline gives CDR1 MNHEY, CDR2 SVGAGI. The trim removed 0 bases at V and 1 base at J, leaving 2 bases unmatched. CDR3 length: 15 residues. The CDR3 loop reads CASSYSNRGNTEAFF. The CDR3 region has the DNA TGTGCCAGCAGTTACTCGAACAGGGGGAACACTGAAGCTTTCTTT.

This clone was found a few times. J is TRBJ1-5 and V is TRBV12-5; 9 bases match TRBD1. Trimming cost V 1 base and J 6 bases; bases outside gene matches: 7. Germline CDR1 is LGHNT and CDR2 is FRNRAP. There are 16 residues in the CDR3. The chain's CDR3 is CASGLDTGTGTQPQHF. Written as DNA, the CDR3 is TGTGCTAGTGGTTTGGACACCGGGACAGGGACTCAGCCCCAGCATTTT.

The count of this clone is one. CDR3 sequence: CAWSTRGGYTF. CDR3 bases: TGTGCCTGGAGTACCCGGGGTGGCTACACCTTC. The chain carries TRBV30 and TRBJ1-2; D gene uncertain. Germline V CDR1 and CDR2: GTSNPN, SVGIG (reference sequence). V lost 2 bases to trimming and J lost 7 bases, with 8 bases between them. The CDR3 is 11 residues long.

J is TRBJ2-5 and V is TRBV7-8; TRBD2 is a possible D gene (6 bases). Trimming took off 2 bases at V and 5 bases at J, with 15 bases between the two ends. The germline gives CDR1 SGHVS, CDR2 FQNEAQ. The CDR3 length is 15 residues. The chain's CDR3 is CASSLRDFGRETQYF. The CDR3 DNA is TGTGCCAGCAGCTTACGGGACTTTGGCAGGGAGACCCAGTACTTC.

The rearrangement joins TRBV5-5 to TRBJ1-5; D gene uncertain. CDR3 size: 17 residues. Trimming removed 1 base at V and 2 bases at J, with 16 bases between. CDR1 is SGHKS and CDR2 is YYEKEE in the germline V gene (reference sequence). The CDR3 reads CASSLMPGITGNQPQHF. The CDR3 nucleotides are TGTGCCAGCAGCTTGATGCCGGGAATCACAGGCAATCAGCCCCAGCATTTT.

As DNA, the CDR3 is TGTGCCACCAGCAGAGGTTCGGGACAGGGGGAAGATACGCAGTATTTT. Its translation is CATSRGSGQGEDTQYF. The chain uses TRBV15 and TRBJ2-3; 11 nucleotides match TRBD1. The CDR3 is made up of 16 amino acids. The germline gives CDR1 LNHNV, CDR2 YYDKDF (reference sequence). V lost 1 base, J lost 5 bases, and 5 bases stayed unmatched. The whole variable domain, filled in from reference TRBV15 and TRBJ2-3, reads DAMVIQNPRYQVTQFGKPVTLSCSQTLNHNVMYWYQQKSSQAPKLLFHYYDKDFNNEADTPDNFQSRRPNTSFCFLDIRSPGLGDTAMYLCATSRGSGQGEDTQYFGPGTRLTVL.

In its sample, this clone was seen once. J is TRBJ1-3 and V is TRBV4-2; D unresolved. The V end was cut by 4 bases, the J end by 3 bases, with 13 bases between. From germline, CDR1 is LGHNA and CDR2 YNFKEQ. This CDR3 is 15 amino acids long. This chain's CDR3 is CASSRGESGGNTIYF. The CDR3 nucleotides are TGTGCCAGCAGCCGCGGGGAGTCGGGTGGAAACACCATATATTTT.

The sample holds many counts of this clone. The gene calls are TRBV19 and TRBJ2-5; no clear D gene. The CDR3 length is 12 residues. The germline V gene has CDR1 LNHDA and CDR2 SQIVND (reference sequence). V lost 6 bases and J 2 bases, leaving 7 bases between the germline ends. The CDR3 is CASRDLQETQYF. For the CDR3, the DNA is TGTGCCAGTAGAGACTTACAAGAGACCCAGTACTTC.

The chain is built from TRBV9 and TRBJ1-2; weak D call: TRBD1 (5 bases). Trimming took off 0 bases at V and 0 bases at J, with 12 bases between the two ends. Germline V CDR1 and CDR2: SGDLS, YYNGEE. This CDR3 is 16 amino acids long. This chain's CDR3 is CASSVAGRAANYGYTF. CDR3 in DNA: TGTGCCAGCAGCGTAGCCGGCAGGGCGGCTAACTATGGCTACACCTTC.

The CDR3 coding sequence is TGTGCCAGCAGCGCCTCCGGACAGGACGCAGATACGCAGTATTTT. Translated: CASSASGQDADTQYF. The genes are TRBV9 and TRBJ2-3; 7 bases fit TRBD1. Germline assignment: CDR1 SGDLS and CDR2 YYNGEE. Trimming at V came to 3 bases and at J to 4 bases, leaving 8 bases not matched to a gene. The CDR3 covers 15 residues.

The rearrangement links TRBV5-6 to TRBJ1-2, with TRBD1 matching 8 bases. The V and J ends lost 4 bases and 6 bases, in that order; junction bases with no gene match: 5. The CDR3 length is 13 residues. Germline assignment: CDR1 SGHDT and CDR2 YYEEEE. In DNA, the CDR3 is TGTGCCAGCAGCATCCGGGACAGGAATGGCTACACCTTC. Translated, it gives CASSIRDRNGYTF.

This rearrangement joins TRBV5-1 to TRBJ2-5; possible D gene TRBD2, 6 bases. There are 15 residues in the CDR3. Germline-derived CDR1 and CDR2 are SGHRS and YFSETQ. The V gene lost 0 bases and the J gene lost 2 bases, with 11 bases spanning the gap. Here the CDR3 reads CASSLDGRTQETQYF. DNA for the CDR3: TGCGCCAGCAGCTTGGACGGGAGAACTCAAGAGACCCAGTACTTC.

V is TRBV18 and J is TRBJ1-2; possible D gene TRBD1, 5 bases. V shed 2 bases and J shed 4 bases, with 11 bases lying between them. Germline CDR1 is KGHSH and CDR2 is LQKENI. The CDR3 is 14 amino acids. As DNA, the CDR3 is TGTGCCAGCTCACCAGCGGGGCAGTTCTATGGCTACACCTTC. Encoded protein: CASSPAGQFYGYTF. The full variable domain, in which reference TRBV18 and TRBJ1-2 provide the parts outside the CDR3, is NAGVMQNPRHLVRRRGQEARLRCSPMKGHSHVYWYRQLPEEGLKFMVYLQKENIIDESGMPKERFSAEFPKEGPSILRIQQVVRGDSAAYFCASSPAGQFYGYTFGSGTRLTVV.

This chain uses TRBV6-6 with TRBJ1-1; D possibly corresponds to TRBD1 (6 bases). Germline CDR1 reads MNHNY; CDR2 reads SVGAGI (reference sequence). V was pared by 7 bases and J by 11 bases, with 20 bases between. CDR3 length equals 13 residues. This chain's CDR3 is CASTRLGGAEAFF. The CDR3 region has the DNA TGTGCCAGCACCAGACTCGGGGGGGCAGAGGCTTTCTTT.

The chain recombines TRBV7-2 with TRBJ2-4; D gene uncertain. This CDR3 region has 14 residues. CDR1 SGHTA and CDR2 FQGNSA come from the germline V gene. The V and J ends lost 2 bases and 2 bases respectively, with 7 bases between them. The chain's CDR3 is CASSLPGTKNIQYF. In nucleotides, the CDR3 is TGTGCCAGCAGCTTACCAGGAACCAAAAACATTCAGTACTTC.